This entry features one TCR beta chain sequence. The data stem from a study of blood T cell repertoires in COVID-19. At the level of the study: Specimens from acute and convalescent COVID-19 originated in the United States, Italy and Spain. From T cells, B-cell-depleted T cells, or PBMCs came the material, which was cDNA or gDNA.

As originally analysed: Nucleated cell number was recorded as an estimate derived from reference gene primer amplification. Generated by immunoSEQ multiplex PCR, the TCRdb table keeps only in-frame clones and is missing some. For V, J and clone size, that table is used; D and trimming come from the DNA. The sample includes about 200,000 clones, 86% of them seen just once. Deletions cut 3 bases from V and 2 bases from J, with 13 bases between. Germline V gene sequence: CDR1 LNHDA, CDR2 SQIVND (reference sequence). There are 15 residues in the CDR3. Seattle cases were enrolled at active infection and followed longitudinally.

The specimen was peripheral blood. The sequence derives from a woman between 45 and 60 years old with COVID-19, enrolled during active disease. The chain links TRBV19 to TRBJ1-1, with D tentatively TRBD1 (5 bases). This CDR3 reads CASSMNPDRNTEAFF. CDR3 bases: TGTGCCAGTAGTATGAATCCTGACAGAAACACTGAAGCTTTCTTT. Based on the CDR3 plus reference TRBV19 and TRBJ1-1, the full variable domain is DGGITQSPKYLFRKEGQNVTLSCEQNLNHDAMYWYRQDPGQGLRLIYYSQIVNDFQKGDIAEGYSVSREKKESFPLTVTSAQKNPTAFYLCASSMNPDRNTEAFFGQGTRLTVV.